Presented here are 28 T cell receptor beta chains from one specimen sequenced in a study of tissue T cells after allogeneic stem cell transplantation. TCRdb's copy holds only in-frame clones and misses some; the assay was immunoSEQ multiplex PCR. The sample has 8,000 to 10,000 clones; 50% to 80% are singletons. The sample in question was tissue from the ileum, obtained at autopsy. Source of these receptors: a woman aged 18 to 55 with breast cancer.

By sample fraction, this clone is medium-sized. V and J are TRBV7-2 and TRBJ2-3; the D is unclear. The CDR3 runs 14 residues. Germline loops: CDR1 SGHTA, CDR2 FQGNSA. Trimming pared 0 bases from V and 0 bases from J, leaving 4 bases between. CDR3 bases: TGTGCCAGCAGCTTAGCCGGGAGCACAGATACGCAGTATTTT. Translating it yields CASSLAGSTDTQYF.

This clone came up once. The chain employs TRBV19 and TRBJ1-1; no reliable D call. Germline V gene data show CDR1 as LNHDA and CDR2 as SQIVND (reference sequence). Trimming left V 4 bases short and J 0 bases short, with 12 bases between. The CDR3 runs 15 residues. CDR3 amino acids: CASSTSPTMNTEAFF. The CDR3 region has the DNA TGTGCCAGTAGTACTAGTCCCACCATGAACACTGAAGCTTTCTTT.

The CDR3 sequence: CATGTGANVLTF. The CDR3 nucleotides read TGTGCCACAGGTACTGGGGCCAACGTCCTGACTTTC. The rearrangement links TRBV24-1 to TRBJ2-6; D not certain. The V end lost 10 bases, the J end lost 2 bases, and 5 bases lay between the germline ends. This CDR3 is built from 12 residues. Per the germline V gene, CDR1 is KGHDR and CDR2 is SFDVKD.

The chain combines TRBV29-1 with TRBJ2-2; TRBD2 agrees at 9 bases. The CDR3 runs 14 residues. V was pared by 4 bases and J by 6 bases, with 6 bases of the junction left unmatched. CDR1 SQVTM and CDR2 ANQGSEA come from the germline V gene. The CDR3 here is CSVGASGVAGELFF. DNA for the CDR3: TGCAGCGTTGGGGCTAGCGGGGTTGCCGGGGAGCTGTTTTTT.

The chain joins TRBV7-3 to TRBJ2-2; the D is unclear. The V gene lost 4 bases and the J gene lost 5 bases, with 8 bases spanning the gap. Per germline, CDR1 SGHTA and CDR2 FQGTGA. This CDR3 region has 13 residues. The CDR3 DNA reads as TGTGCCAGCAGCTCCCGTCTGACCGGGGAGCTGTTTTTT. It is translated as CASSSRLTGELFF.

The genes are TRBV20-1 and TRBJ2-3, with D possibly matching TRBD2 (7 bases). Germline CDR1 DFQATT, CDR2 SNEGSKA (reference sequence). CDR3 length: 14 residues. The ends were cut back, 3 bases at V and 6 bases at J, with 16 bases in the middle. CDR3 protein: CSASLGGGRDTQYF. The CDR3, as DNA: TGCAGTGCTAGTTTGGGGGGGGGCCGGGATACGCAGTATTTT.

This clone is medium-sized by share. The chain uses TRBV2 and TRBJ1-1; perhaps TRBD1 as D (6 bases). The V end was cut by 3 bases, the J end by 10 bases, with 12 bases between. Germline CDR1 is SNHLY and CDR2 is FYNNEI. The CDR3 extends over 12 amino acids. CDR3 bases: TGTGCCAGCAGTGAGGGGGCAGGTGGAGCTTTCTTT. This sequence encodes CASSEGAGGAFF.

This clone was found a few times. Here the CDR3 DNA reads TGTGCCTGTCGCGTCAGCCACTCCTATAATTCACCCCTCCACTTT. Protein: CACRVSHSYNSPLHF. The rearrangement joins TRBV30 to TRBJ1-6; D unresolved. V dropped 6 bases and J dropped 0 bases, with 12 bases sitting between them. There are 15 residues in the CDR3. CDR1 and CDR2 from the germline V gene are GTSNPN and SVGIG (reference sequence). Complete variable domain (other parts from reference TRBV30 and TRBJ1-6): SQTIHQWPATLVQPVGSPLSLECTVEGTSNPNLYWYRQAAGRGLQLLFYSVGIGQISSEVPQNLSASRPQDRQFILSSKKLLLSDSGFYLCACRVSHSYNSPLHFGNGTRLTVT.

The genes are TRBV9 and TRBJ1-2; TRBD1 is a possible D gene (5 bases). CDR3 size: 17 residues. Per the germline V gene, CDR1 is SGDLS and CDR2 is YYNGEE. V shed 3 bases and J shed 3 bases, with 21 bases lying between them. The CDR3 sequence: CASSGLERGRGDYGYTF. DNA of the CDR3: TGTGCCAGCAGCGGACTCGAAAGAGGGAGGGGAGACTATGGCTACACCTTC.

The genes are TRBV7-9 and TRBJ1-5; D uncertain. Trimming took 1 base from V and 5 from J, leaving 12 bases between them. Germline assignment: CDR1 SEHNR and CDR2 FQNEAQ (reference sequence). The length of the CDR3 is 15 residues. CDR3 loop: CASSLGASRDQPQHF. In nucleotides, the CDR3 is TGTGCCAGCAGCTTAGGGGCCAGTCGGGATCAGCCCCAGCATTTT.

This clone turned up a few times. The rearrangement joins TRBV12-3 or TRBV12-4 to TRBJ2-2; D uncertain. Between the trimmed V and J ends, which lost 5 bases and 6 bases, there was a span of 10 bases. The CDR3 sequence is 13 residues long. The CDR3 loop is CASSPAMAGELFF. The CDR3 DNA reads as TGTGCCAGCAGTCCGGCTATGGCCGGGGAGCTGTTTTTT.

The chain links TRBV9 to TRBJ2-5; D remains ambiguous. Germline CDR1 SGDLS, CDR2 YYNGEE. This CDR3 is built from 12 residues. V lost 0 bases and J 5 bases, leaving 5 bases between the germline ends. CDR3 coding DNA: TGTGCCAGCAGCGTAGTTCCGGAGACCCAGTACTTC. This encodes CASSVVPETQYF.

The CDR3 is CASSFFGRGFREQFF. In nucleotides, the CDR3 is TGTGCCAGCAGCTTCTTCGGTAGGGGCTTTCGCGAGCAGTTCTTC. V is TRBV7-8 and J is TRBJ2-1; D is perhaps TRBD1 (5 bases). The CDR3 runs 15 residues. Trimming removed 3 bases at V and 10 bases at J, with 19 bases between. Germline V gene data show CDR1 as SGHVS and CDR2 as FQNEAQ.

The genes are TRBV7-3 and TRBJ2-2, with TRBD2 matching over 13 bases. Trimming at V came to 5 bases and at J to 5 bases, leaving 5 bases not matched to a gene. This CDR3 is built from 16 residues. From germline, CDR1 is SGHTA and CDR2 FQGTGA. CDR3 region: CASSNPGLAGTGELFF. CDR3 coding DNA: TGTGCCAGCAGCAATCCGGGACTAGCGGGAACCGGGGAGCTGTTTTTT.

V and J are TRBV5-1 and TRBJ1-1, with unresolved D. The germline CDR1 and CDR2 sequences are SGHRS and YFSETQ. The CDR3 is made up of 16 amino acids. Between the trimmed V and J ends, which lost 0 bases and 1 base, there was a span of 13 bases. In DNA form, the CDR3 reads TGCGCCAGCAGCTTGGATAATACCCCGGGGAACACTGAAGCTTTCTTT. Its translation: CASSLDNTPGNTEAFF.

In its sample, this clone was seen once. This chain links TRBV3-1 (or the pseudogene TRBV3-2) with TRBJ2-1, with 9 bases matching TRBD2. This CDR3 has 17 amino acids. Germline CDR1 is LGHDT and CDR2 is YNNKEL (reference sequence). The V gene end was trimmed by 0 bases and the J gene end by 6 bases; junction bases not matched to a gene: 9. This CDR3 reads CASSQDVPAGGRNEQFF. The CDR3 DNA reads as TGTGCCAGCAGCCAAGATGTTCCAGCGGGAGGTCGCAATGAGCAGTTCTTC.

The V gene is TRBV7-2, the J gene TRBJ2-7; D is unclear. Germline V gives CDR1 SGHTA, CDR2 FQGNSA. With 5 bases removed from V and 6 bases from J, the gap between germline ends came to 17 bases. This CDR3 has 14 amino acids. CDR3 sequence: CASSHPGWAPEQYF. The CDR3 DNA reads TGTGCCAGCAGCCACCCTGGCTGGGCCCCCGAGCAGTACTTC.

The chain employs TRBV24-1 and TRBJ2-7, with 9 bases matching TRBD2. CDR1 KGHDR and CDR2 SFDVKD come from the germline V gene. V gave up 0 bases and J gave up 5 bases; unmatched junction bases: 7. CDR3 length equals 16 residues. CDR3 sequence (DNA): TGTGCCACCAGTGATTTGCTGGGACTAGCCTACCACGAGCAGTACTTC. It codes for CATSDLLGLAYHEQYF.

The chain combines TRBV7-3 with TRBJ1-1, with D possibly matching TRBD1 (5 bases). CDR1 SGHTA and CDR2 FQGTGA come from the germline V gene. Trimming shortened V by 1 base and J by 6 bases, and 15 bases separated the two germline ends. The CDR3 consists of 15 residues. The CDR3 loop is CASSLNARGFAEAFF. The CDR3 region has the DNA TGTGCCAGCAGCTTAAATGCGCGGGGGTTCGCTGAAGCTTTCTTT.

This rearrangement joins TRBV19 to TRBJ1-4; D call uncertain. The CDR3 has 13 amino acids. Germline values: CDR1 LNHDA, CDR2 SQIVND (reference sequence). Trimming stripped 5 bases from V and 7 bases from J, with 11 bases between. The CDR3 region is CASSQAYREKLFF. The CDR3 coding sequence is TGTGCCAGTAGTCAAGCGTATCGTGAAAAACTGTTTTTT.

CDR3 bases: TGTGCCAGCAGCTTAAATAGCGGGGCGTTCAATGAGCAGTTCTTC. Translating gives CASSLNSGAFNEQFF. The rearrangement links TRBV7-3 to TRBJ2-1, with TRBD2 matching over 8 bases. Germline V CDR1 and CDR2: SGHTA, FQGTGA. CDR3 length: 15 amino acids. The trim removed 1 base at V and 6 bases at J, leaving 5 bases unmatched.

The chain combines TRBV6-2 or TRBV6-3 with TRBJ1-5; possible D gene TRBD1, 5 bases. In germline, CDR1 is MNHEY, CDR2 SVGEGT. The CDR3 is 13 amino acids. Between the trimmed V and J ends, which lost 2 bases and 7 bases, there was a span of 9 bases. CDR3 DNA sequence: TGTGCCAGCAGTTACGAGGAGGGGCAGCCCCAGCATTTT. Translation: CASSYEEGQPQHF.

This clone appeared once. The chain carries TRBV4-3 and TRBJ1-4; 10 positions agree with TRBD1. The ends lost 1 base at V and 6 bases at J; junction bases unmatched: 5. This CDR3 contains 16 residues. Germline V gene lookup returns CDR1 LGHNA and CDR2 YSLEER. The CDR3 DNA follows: TGCGCCAGCAGCCAAGTCATCGGGACAGGGGATGAAAAACTGTTTTTT. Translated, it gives CASSQVIGTGDEKLFF.

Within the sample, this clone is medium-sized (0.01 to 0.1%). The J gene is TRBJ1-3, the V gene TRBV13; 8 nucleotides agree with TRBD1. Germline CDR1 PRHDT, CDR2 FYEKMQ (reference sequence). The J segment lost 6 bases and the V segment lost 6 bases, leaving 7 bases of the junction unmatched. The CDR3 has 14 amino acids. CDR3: CASRPDREENTIYF. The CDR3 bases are TGTGCCAGCAGACCGGACAGGGAAGAAAACACCATATATTTT.

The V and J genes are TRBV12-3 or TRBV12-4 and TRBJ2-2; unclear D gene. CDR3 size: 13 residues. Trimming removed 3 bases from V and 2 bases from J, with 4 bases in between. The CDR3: CASSFSNTGELFF. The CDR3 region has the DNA TGTGCCAGCAGTTTCTCCAACACCGGGGAGCTGTTTTTT.

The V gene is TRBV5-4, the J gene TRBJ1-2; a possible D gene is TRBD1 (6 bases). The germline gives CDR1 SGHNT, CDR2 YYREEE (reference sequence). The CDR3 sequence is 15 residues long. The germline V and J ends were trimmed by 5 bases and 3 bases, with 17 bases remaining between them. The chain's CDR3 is CASREWTEKYYGYTF. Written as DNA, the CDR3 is TGTGCCAGCAGAGAGTGGACAGAGAAGTACTATGGCTACACCTTC.

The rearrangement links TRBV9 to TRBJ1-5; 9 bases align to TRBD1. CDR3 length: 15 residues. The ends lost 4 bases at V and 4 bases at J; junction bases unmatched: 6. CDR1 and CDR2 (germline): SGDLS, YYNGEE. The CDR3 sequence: CASSPETGGNQPQHF. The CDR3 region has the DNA TGTGCCAGCAGCCCAGAGACAGGGGGAAATCAGCCCCAGCATTTT.

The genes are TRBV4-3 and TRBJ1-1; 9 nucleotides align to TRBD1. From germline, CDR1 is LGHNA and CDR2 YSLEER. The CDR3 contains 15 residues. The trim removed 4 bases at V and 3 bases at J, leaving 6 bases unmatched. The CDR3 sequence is CASSRTGGDYTEAFF. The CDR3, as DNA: TGCGCCAGCAGCCGCACAGGGGGCGATTACACTGAAGCTTTCTTT.